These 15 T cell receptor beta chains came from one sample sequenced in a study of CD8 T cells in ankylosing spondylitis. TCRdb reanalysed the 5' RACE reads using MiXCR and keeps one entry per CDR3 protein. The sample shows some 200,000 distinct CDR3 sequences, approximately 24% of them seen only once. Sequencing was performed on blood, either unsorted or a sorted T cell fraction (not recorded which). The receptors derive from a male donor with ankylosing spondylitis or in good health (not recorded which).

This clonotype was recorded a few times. The chain's CDR3 is CASSQDPRARGKGYEQYF. The CDR3 nucleotides read TGTGCCAGCAGCCAAGACCCCAGAGCAAGGGGGAAGGGCTACGAGCAGTACTTC. V usage is TRBV3-1 and J usage is TRBJ2-7; D perhaps matches TRBD1 (6 bases). The CDR3 runs to 18 residues. V lost 0 bases to trimming and J lost 3 bases, with 21 bases between them. Germline assignment: CDR1 LGHDT and CDR2 YNNKEL (reference sequence).

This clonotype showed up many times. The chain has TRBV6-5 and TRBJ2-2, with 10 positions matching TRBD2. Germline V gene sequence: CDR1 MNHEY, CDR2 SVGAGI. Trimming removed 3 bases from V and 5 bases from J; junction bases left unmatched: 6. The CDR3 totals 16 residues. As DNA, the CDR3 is TGTGCCAGCAGTTATAGGGCTAGCGGGAGTACCGGGGAGCTGTTTTTT. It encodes CASSYRASGSTGELFF.

The CDR3 here is CASSLGVGGLNEQFF. DNA for the CDR3: TGTGCCAGCAGTTTGGGTGTCGGGGGCCTGAATGAGCAGTTCTTC. This chain links TRBV12-3 or TRBV12-4 with TRBJ2-1, with D perhaps TRBD1 or TRBD2 (6 bases each). The CDR3 loop spans 15 amino acids. Trimming removed 3 bases at V and 7 bases at J, with 16 bases between.

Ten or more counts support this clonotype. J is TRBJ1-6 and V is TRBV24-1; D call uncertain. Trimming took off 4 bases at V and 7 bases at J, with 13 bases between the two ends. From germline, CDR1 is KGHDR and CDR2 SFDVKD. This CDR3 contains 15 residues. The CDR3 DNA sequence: TGTGCCACCAGTGACCCGACTCTACCAAATTCACCCCTCCACTTT. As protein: CATSDPTLPNSPLHF.

CDR3 DNA sequence: TGTGCCAGCAGTTACTCGTCTGCAGGGCTTACTGAAGCTTTCTTT. Translation gives CASSYSSAGLTEAFF. This rearrangement joins TRBV6-5 to TRBJ1-1; possible D gene TRBD1, 5 bases. The CDR3 has 15 residues. The V gene lost 0 bases and the J gene lost 5 bases, with 13 bases spanning the gap. Germline V gene lookup returns CDR1 MNHEY and CDR2 SVGAGI.

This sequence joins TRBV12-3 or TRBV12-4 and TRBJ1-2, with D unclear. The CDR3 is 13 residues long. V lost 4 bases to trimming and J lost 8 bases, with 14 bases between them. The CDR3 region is CASSSRRARGYTF. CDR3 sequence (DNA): TGTGCCAGCAGTTCCCGTAGGGCTAGGGGCTACACCTTC.

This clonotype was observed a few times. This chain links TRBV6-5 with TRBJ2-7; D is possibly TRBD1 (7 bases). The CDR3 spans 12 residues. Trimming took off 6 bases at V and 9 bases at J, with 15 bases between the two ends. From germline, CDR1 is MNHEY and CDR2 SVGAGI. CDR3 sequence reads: CASSPQGTAQYF. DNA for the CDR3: TGTGCCAGCAGCCCACAGGGGACTGCGCAGTACTTC.

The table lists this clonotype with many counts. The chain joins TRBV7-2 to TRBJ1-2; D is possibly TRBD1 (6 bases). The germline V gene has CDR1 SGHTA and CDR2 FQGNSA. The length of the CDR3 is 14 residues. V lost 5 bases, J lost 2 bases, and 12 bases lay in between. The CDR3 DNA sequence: TGTGCCAGCAGCCCGCGCCAGGGGAACTATGGCTACACCTTC. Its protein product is CASSPRQGNYGYTF.

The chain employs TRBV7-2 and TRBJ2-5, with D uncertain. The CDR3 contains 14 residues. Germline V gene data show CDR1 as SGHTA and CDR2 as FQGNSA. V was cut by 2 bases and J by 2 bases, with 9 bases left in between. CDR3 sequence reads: CASSLYSVQETQYF. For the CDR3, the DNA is TGTGCCAGCAGCTTATACTCTGTTCAAGAGACCCAGTACTTC.

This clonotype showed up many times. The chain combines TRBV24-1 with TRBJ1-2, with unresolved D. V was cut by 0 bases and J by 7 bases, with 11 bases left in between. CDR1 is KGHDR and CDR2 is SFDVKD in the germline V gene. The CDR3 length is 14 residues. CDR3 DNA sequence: TGTGCCACCAGTGATTTGCGGCAGAGCGTTGGCTACACCTTC. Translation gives CATSDLRQSVGYTF.

The CDR3 reads CAPSEDCEGQLYEQYF. The CDR3, as DNA: TGTGCCCCCTCGGAGGATTGTGAGGGACAACTCTACGAGCAGTACTTC. V is TRBV21-1 and J is TRBJ2-7; no DNA check was done on the table's D call, TRBD1. TRBV21-1 is recorded as a pseudogene. The CDR3 consists of 16 residues.

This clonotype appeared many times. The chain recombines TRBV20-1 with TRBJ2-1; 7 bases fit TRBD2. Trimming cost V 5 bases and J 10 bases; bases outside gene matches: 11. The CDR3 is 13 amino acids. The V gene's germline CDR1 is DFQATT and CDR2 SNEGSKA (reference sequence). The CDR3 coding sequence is TGCAGTGCTGGTAGGACTAGTGGCGGCGAGCAGTTCTTC. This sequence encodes CSAGRTSGGEQFF.

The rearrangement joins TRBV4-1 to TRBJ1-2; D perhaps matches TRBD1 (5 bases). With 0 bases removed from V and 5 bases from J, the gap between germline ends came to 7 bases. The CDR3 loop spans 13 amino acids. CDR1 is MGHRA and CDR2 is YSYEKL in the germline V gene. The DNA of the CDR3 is TGCGCCAGCAGCCAAGATGGGGGGTATGGCTACACCTTC. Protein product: CASSQDGGYGYTF.

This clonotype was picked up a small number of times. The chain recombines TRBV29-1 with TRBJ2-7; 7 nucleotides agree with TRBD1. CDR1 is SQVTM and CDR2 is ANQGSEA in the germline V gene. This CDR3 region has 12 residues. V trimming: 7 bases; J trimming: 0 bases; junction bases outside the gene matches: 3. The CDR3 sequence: CSGRDSSYEQYF. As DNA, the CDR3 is TGCAGCGGCCGGGACAGCTCCTACGAGCAGTACTTC.

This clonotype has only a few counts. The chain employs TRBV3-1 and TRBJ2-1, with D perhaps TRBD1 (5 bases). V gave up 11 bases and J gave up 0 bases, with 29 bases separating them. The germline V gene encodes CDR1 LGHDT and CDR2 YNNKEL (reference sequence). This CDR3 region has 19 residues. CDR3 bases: TGTGCCTTCAGTCAAGACAGCAGGCTAGGGTCTGGCTCCTACAATGAGCAGTTCTTC. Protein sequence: CAFSQDSRLGSGSYNEQFF.